The text below deals with one TCR beta chain. Its antigen is unknown. The sample is drawn from a study of T cell responses to AZD1222 COVID-19 vaccine. Study-level information: Pooled in the analysis were second doses at about 4 or about 12 weeks.

Findings and limits, study-wide: Females outnumbered males among donors, who were mostly white British; clonal diversity was possibly underestimated. Spike-wide vaccine-associated CD4 TCRs dominated at 160-218 and 743-854. Reportedly, nearly half of unique spike TCRs recognized epitopes outside B.1.351/B.1.1.7 mutations.

The CDR3 is 13 amino acids. Losses at the gene ends were 5 bases for V and 7 bases for J; bases not matched to a gene: 3. CDR1 and CDR2 from the germline V gene are SGHDT and YYEEEE. Produced via immunoSEQ multiplex PCR; TCRdb's table is partial and in-frame only. The sample has approximately 130,000 clones; more than 85% are singletons. This chain joins TRBV5-6 and TRBJ2-4; 10 nucleotides agree with TRBD1. This TCR was recovered from an adult in good health. Sample: peripheral blood, taken on day 0 of AZD1222 vaccination. The CDR3 coding sequence is TGTGCCAGCAGTTCGGGACAGGGGAACATTCAGTACTTC. Protein product: CASSSGQGNIQYF.